This T cell receptor (beta chain) was sequenced for a study of cytomegalovirus exposure and HLA in healthy donors. Study results and limitations: Common viral pathogens were later found to be apparently linked to several of the most significant clusters. The likely origin of a cluster of highly shared sequence variants was a sequencing artifact.

CDR3 length: 15 amino acids. The germline V and J ends were trimmed by 10 bases and 2 bases, with 21 bases remaining between them. Germline values: CDR1 SNHLY, CDR2 FYNNEI. Primers: 60 Vbeta forward and 13 Jbeta reverse. Using immunoSEQ multiplex PCR, the repertoire was profiled, and TCRdb retains in-frame clones only, with some absent. The sample includes approximately 160,000 clones, 68% of them seen just once. As regards this clone: Its antigen is undetermined.

The sequence was obtained from a woman between 35 and 50 years old in good health and CMV-seropositive. This chain connects TRBV2 to TRBJ2-7, with D tentatively TRBD1 (5 bases). The sequenced material came from PBMCs. This CDR3 reads CATVGRGVAAYEQYF. The CDR3 DNA reads TGTGCCACCGTGGGTAGGGGTGTAGCAGCCTACGAGCAGTACTTC.